The TCR beta chain described here comes from a study of blood T cells in healthy people across ages. Peripheral blood, roughly 9.3 milliliters per donor, was collected. PBMCs were isolated at a quantity of at least 6 million per sample. As regards this clonotype: The antigen is not known.

Study-level results: Long-lived donors exceeded aged donors in naive CD4+ cells and diversity. Without sorted subsets, naive and antigen-experienced compartments could not be conclusively compared.

The CDR3 consists of 18 residues. The V and J ends lost 1 base and 4 bases respectively, with 19 bases between them. Germline lookup yields CDR1 SGHAT and CDR2 FQNNGV. The use of a sample-barcoded 5' primer and a J-beta primer mix characterized a second PCR of roughly 7 to 11 cycles. Each CDR3 protein is one row after TCRdb ran MiXCR on the 5' RACE reads. The sample yields 650,000 to 800,000 distinct CDR3 sequences, roughly 44% seen once. The sample comprised blood. The V gene is TRBV11-2, the J gene TRBJ1-4, with D possibly matching TRBD1 (5 bases). This receptor was obtained from a man in his 60s in good health. In DNA form, the CDR3 reads TGTGCCAGCAGCTTAGGTCGGGGAAAGGGACCGATTAATGAAAAACTGTTTTTT. Translation gives CASSLGRGKGPINEKLFF.